The 32 T cell receptor beta chains listed next were all sequenced from one sample in a study of Graves' ophthalmopathy and Graves' hyperthyroidism. Amplification of TCR beta CDR3 regions used RNA transcripts. First-round RT-PCR employed HTBI primers, with a second-round multiplex PCR after it. TCRdb reanalysed the multiplex PCR reads using MiXCR and keeps one entry per CDR3 protein. The table lists some 160,000 distinct CDR3 sequences, under 45% of them singletons. Sequencing was performed on peripheral blood. The source of these receptors is a man aged 25-45 years with Graves' ophthalmopathy.

This clonotype occurred many times. The J gene is TRBJ1-5, the V gene TRBV6-1; the D is unclear. Germline V gene lookup returns CDR1 MNHNS and CDR2 SASEGT. The CDR3 consists of 13 residues. V lost 1 base to trimming and J lost 6 bases, with 7 bases between them. CDR3 nucleotides: TGTGCCAGCAGTGAAGTGGGTCCTCAGCCCCAGCATTTT. Residues: CASSEVGPQPQHF.

This clonotype was found a few times. The V and J genes are TRBV29-1 and TRBJ1-2; D is unclear. V lost 5 bases and J lost 1, with 8 bases in between. The CDR3 covers 12 residues. Germline-derived CDR1 and CDR2 are SQVTM and ANQGSEA. The CDR3 DNA reads TGCAGCGTTCAACAAAGTAACTATGGCTACACCTTC. Amino acids: CSVQQSNYGYTF.

This sequence joins TRBV27 and TRBJ2-7; 12 bases align to TRBD2. The CDR3 sequence is 14 residues long. J gave up 7 bases and V 8 bases, and 9 bases lay outside the gene matches. Looked up from germline, CDR1 is MNHEY and CDR2 is SMNVEV (reference sequence). The DNA of the CDR3 is TGTGCCAGCGGTCAGGCTAGCGGGAGGGCTGAGCAGTACTTC. It codes for CASGQASGRAEQYF.

The rearrangement links TRBV9 to TRBJ2-5, with 10 bases lining up with TRBD2. V gave up 2 bases and J gave up 3 bases; unmatched junction bases: 10. The CDR3 has 17 residues. Germline lookup yields CDR1 SGDLS and CDR2 YYNGEE. The CDR3 protein is CASSVGIAGGVEETQYF. Written as DNA, the CDR3 is TGTGCCAGCAGCGTTGGGATAGCGGGAGGTGTGGAAGAGACCCAGTACTTC.

This rearrangement joins TRBV28 to TRBJ1-1; D unresolved. CDR1 is MDHEN and CDR2 is SYDVKM in the germline V gene. This CDR3 has 11 residues. Trimming pared 7 bases from V and 3 bases from J, leaving 6 bases between. As DNA, the CDR3 is TGTGCCAGCATAATTGACACTGAAGCTTTCTTT. Residues: CASIIDTEAFF.

This clonotype was observed at least ten times. This chain joins TRBV6-2 or TRBV6-3 and TRBJ2-7; 9 bases agree with TRBD1. V shed 2 bases and J 7 bases; nucleotides not matched to a gene: 9. The CDR3 sequence is 15 residues long. CDR1 and CDR2 from the germline V gene are MNHEY and SVGEGT. CDR3 nucleotide sequence: TGTGCCAGCAGTTACGGAGGGACAGGGCGTTTGGAGCAGTACTTC. Residues: CASSYGGTGRLEQYF.

This clonotype came up many times. V and J are TRBV28 and TRBJ2-5, with 16 positions matching TRBD2. The germline V gene has CDR1 MDHEN and CDR2 SYDVKM. The J segment lost 5 bases and the V segment lost 8 bases, leaving 5 bases of the junction unmatched. This CDR3 region has 15 residues. The CDR3 coding sequence is TGTGCCAGCGTGGGACTAGCGGGAGGGACGGAGACCCAGTACTTC. Protein: CASVGLAGGTETQYF. Full variable domain (remainder filled in from reference TRBV28 and TRBJ2-5): DVKVTQSSRYLVKRTGEKVFLECVQDMDHENMFWYRQDPGLGLRLIYFSYDVKMKEKGDIPEGYSVSREKKERFSLILESASTNQTSMYLCASVGLAGGTETQYFGPGTRLLVL.

This chain joins TRBV6-1 and TRBJ2-2; 7 nucleotides line up with TRBD2. This CDR3 has 15 residues. V lost 9 bases, J lost 0 bases, and 7 bases stayed unmatched. The germline CDR1 and CDR2 sequences are MNHNS and SASEGT. The CDR3 sequence is CASRLAPTNTGELFF. Here the CDR3 DNA reads TGTGCCAGTCGACTAGCCCCAACGAACACCGGGGAGCTGTTTTTT.

This clonotype was seen ten or more times. The chain recombines TRBV7-9 with TRBJ2-7; 8 nucleotides line up with TRBD1. V shed 6 bases and J 5 bases; nucleotides not matched to a gene: 12. The CDR3 is 15 amino acids. Germline assignment: CDR1 SEHNR and CDR2 FQNEAQ (reference sequence). CDR3 sequence reads: CASRPLDRENDEQYF. In DNA form, the CDR3 reads TGTGCCAGCAGGCCTTTGGACAGGGAAAACGACGAGCAGTACTTC.

The gene calls are TRBV4-3 and TRBJ2-7; 9 nucleotides line up with TRBD2. The junction had 10 bases not matched to a gene; V was cut back by 4 bases and J by 0 bases. Germline V gene sequence: CDR1 LGHNA, CDR2 YSLEER. The length of the CDR3 is 17 residues. The CDR3: CASSPKGSGSPSYEQYF. CDR3 nucleotides: TGCGCCAGCAGCCCGAAAGGTAGCGGGAGCCCCTCCTACGAGCAGTACTTC.

This clonotype was observed at least ten times. V usage is TRBV20-1 and J usage is TRBJ1-6; 8 bases line up with TRBD1. The CDR3 covers 16 residues. With 2 bases clipped from V and 7 bases from J, the junction kept 10 bases outside the gene matches. Germline V CDR1 and CDR2: DFQATT, SNEGSKA (reference sequence). The CDR3 bases are TGCAGTGCTAGAAGGAACAAGGACAGGGCCAATTCACCCCTCCACTTT. Translated, it gives CSARRNKDRANSPLHF.

This clonotype appeared once. The chain employs TRBV27 and TRBJ1-6, with D hard to call. V lost 6 bases, J lost 4 bases, and 10 bases lay in between. This CDR3 has 14 residues. Germline V gives CDR1 MNHEY, CDR2 SMNVEV (reference sequence). CDR3: CASSNREYNSPLHF. The CDR3 DNA sequence: TGTGCCAGCAGCAACAGAGAATATAATTCACCCCTCCACTTT.

The chain employs TRBV28 and TRBJ2-5; 7 bases are a match to TRBD1. V dropped 8 bases and J dropped 4; count of bases not matched to a gene: 7. CDR1 is MDHEN and CDR2 is SYDVKM in the germline V gene. The length of the CDR3 is 13 residues. CDR3 sequence: CASGRQGPETQYF. The CDR3 bases are TGTGCCAGCGGTCGACAGGGCCCAGAGACCCAGTACTTC. The full variable domain, its missing parts supplied by reference TRBV28 and TRBJ2-5, is DVKVTQSSRYLVKRTGEKVFLECVQDMDHENMFWYRQDPGLGLRLIYFSYDVKMKEKGDIPEGYSVSREKKERFSLILESASTNQTSMYLCASGRQGPETQYFGPGTRLLVL.

The table lists this clonotype with many counts. The V and J genes are TRBV7-2 and TRBJ1-2; 7 bases are a match to TRBD1. The J segment lost 5 bases and the V segment lost 5 bases, leaving 11 bases of the junction unmatched. In germline, CDR1 is SGHTA, CDR2 FQGNSA. The CDR3 is 15 amino acids. CDR3 loop: CASSNTRGTGYGYTF. The CDR3 bases are TGTGCCAGCAGCAATACCAGGGGGACCGGTTATGGCTACACCTTC.

This clonotype came up many times. This chain's CDR3 is CASSSEVPEAFF. The DNA for the CDR3 is TGTGCCAGCAGTTCAGAGGTACCTGAAGCTTTCTTT. The chain couples TRBV6-5 to TRBJ1-1; D not resolved. V was clipped by 4 bases and J by 6 bases, with 9 bases between them. CDR1 is MNHEY, CDR2 SVGAGI, per germline. The CDR3 is made up of 12 amino acids.

This clonotype was detected ten times or more. V and J are TRBV15 and TRBJ1-1; D is possibly TRBD1 (5 bases). The CDR3 runs 16 residues. Trimming shortened V by 3 bases and J by 2 bases, and 16 bases separated the two germline ends. Germline assignment: CDR1 LNHNV and CDR2 YYDKDF (reference sequence). For the CDR3, the DNA is TGTGCCACCAGCAGGGATGATAACAGGATCAACACTGAAGCTTTCTTT. It encodes CATSRDDNRINTEAFF. The full variable domain, rest sourced from reference TRBV15 and TRBJ1-1, is DAMVIQNPRYQVTQFGKPVTLSCSQTLNHNVMYWYQQKSSQAPKLLFHYYDKDFNNEADTPDNFQSRRPNTSFCFLDIRSPGLGDTAMYLCATSRDDNRINTEAFFGQGTRLTVV.

Ten or more counts support this clonotype. The chain uses TRBV12-3 or TRBV12-4 and TRBJ1-6; D is undetermined. The V end was cut by 1 base, the J end by 14 bases, with 24 bases between. CDR3 length equals 17 residues. CDR3 nucleotide sequence: TGTGCCAGCAGTTTAGGAGCAGGACGTAGGGCCGTGGCGGCCCTCCACTTT. It encodes CASSLGAGRRAVAALHF.

The chain links TRBV27 to TRBJ2-6, with 7 bases aligning to TRBD1. The germline gives CDR1 MNHEY, CDR2 SMNVEV (reference sequence). V trimming: 5 bases; J trimming: 2 bases; junction bases outside the gene matches: 9. The CDR3 extends over 17 amino acids. The CDR3 coding sequence is TGTGCCAGCAGTAAGAGGGGACAGACGCCTGGGGCCAACGTCCTGACTTTC. Translation: CASSKRGQTPGANVLTF. The entire variable domain, with the rest obtained from reference TRBV27 and TRBJ2-6, is as follows: EAQVTQNPRYLITVTGKKLTVTCSQNMNHEYMSWYRQDPGLGLRQIYYSMNVEVTDKGDVPEGYKVSRKEKRNFPLILESPSPNQTSLYFCASSKRGQTPGANVLTFGAGSRLTVL.

This clonotype was counted ten times or more. The chain combines TRBV10-3 with TRBJ2-7; D is perhaps TRBD1 (6 bases). V was clipped by 6 bases and J by 3 bases, with 15 bases between them. The germline V gene has CDR1 ENHRY and CDR2 SYGVKD. This CDR3 contains 14 residues. The CDR3 loop reads CAIRPGVVGYEQYF. The CDR3, as DNA: TGTGCCATCAGGCCAGGGGTTGTTGGCTACGAGCAGTACTTC.

This clonotype was seen many times. The chain recombines TRBV12-3 or TRBV12-4 with TRBJ2-7; D is uncertain. This CDR3 is built from 14 residues. V was pared by 1 base and J by 2 bases, with 9 bases between. CDR3 loop: CASSLGFPPYEQYF. The CDR3 DNA is TGTGCCAGCAGTTTAGGGTTCCCCCCCTACGAGCAGTACTTC.

This clonotype was seen ten or more times. The rearrangement uses TRBV28 and TRBJ1-3; D is uncertain. The CDR3 totals 14 residues. Germline lookup yields CDR1 MDHEN and CDR2 SYDVKM. The germline V and J ends were trimmed by 2 bases and 4 bases, with 9 bases remaining between them. This CDR3 is CASSLDPTGNTIYF. CDR3 DNA: TGTGCCAGCAGTTTAGATCCCACAGGAAACACCATATATTTT.

This clonotype was observed at least ten times. The chain couples TRBV4-1 to TRBJ1-1; TRBD1 might be the D (6 bases). Germline V gene data show CDR1 as MGHRA and CDR2 as YSYEKL. V was cut by 0 bases and J by 5 bases, with 13 bases left in between. CDR3 size: 15 residues. The CDR3 loop reads CASSQDHGGGTEAFF. Here the CDR3 DNA reads TGCGCCAGCAGCCAAGACCACGGAGGGGGGACTGAAGCTTTCTTT.

In its sample, this clonotype was seen many times. The chain links TRBV11-3 to TRBJ1-1; D gene ambiguous. Germline lookup yields CDR1 SGHNT and CDR2 YENEEA. This CDR3 spans 15 amino acids. The V end lost 2 bases, the J end lost 1 base, and 11 bases lay between the germline ends. The CDR3 DNA reads TGTGCCAGCAGCTTATATATGCAGACGAACACTGAAGCTTTCTTT. It codes for CASSLYMQTNTEAFF.

In this sample, this clonotype turned up many times. The chain joins TRBV30 to TRBJ1-1, with 7 bases matching TRBD1. The germline V gene encodes CDR1 GTSNPN and CDR2 SVGIG (reference sequence). V lost 0 bases to trimming and J lost 3 bases; unmatched junction nucleotides: 10. CDR3 length: 16 amino acids. CDR3 DNA: TGTGCCTGGAGTGTACAGTATAGGGGGCCGGACACTGAAGCTTTCTTT. Translating it yields CAWSVQYRGPDTEAFF.

The V and J genes are TRBV5-1 and TRBJ1-2; D is ambiguous. From germline, CDR1 is SGHRS and CDR2 YFSETQ. The V and J ends lost 0 bases and 7 bases respectively, with 10 bases between them. The CDR3 is made up of 13 amino acids. DNA for the CDR3: TGCGCCAGCAGCTTGGAAGAGGGATCTGGCTACACCTTC. Protein sequence: CASSLEEGSGYTF.

The CDR3 is CASSPRGLAGAGEQYF. The DNA of the CDR3 is TGTGCCAGCAGTCCGCGGGGACTAGCGGGAGCTGGGGAGCAGTACTTC. The chain carries TRBV12-3 or TRBV12-4 and TRBJ2-7, with TRBD2 matching 14 bases. The CDR3 extends over 16 amino acids. V shed 5 bases, J shed 7 bases, and the junction held 10 bases outside the gene matches.

The rearrangement joins TRBV28 to TRBJ1-6; 7 nucleotides match TRBD1. Germline-derived CDR1 and CDR2 are MDHEN and SYDVKM. V gave up 6 bases and J gave up 7 bases; unmatched junction bases: 9. The CDR3 has 15 amino acids. The CDR3 is CASRPRDRLNSPLHF. The CDR3 DNA follows: TGTGCCAGCAGGCCGCGGGACAGACTCAATTCACCCCTCCACTTT.

V and J are TRBV6-2 or TRBV6-3 and TRBJ2-3, with no clear D. The CDR3 extends over 13 amino acids. The V end lost 2 bases, the J end lost 4 bases, and 7 bases lay between the germline ends. Germline V gene lookup returns CDR1 MNHEY and CDR2 SVGEGT. CDR3 nucleotide sequence: TGTGCCAGCAGTTACACCTCGGCAGATACGCAGTATTTT. Translation gives CASSYTSADTQYF.

The genes are TRBV20-1 and TRBJ1-1; 7 positions match TRBD1. CDR1 DFQATT and CDR2 SNEGSKA come from the germline V gene (reference sequence). V trimming: 2 bases; J trimming: 6 bases; junction bases outside the gene matches: 6. CDR3 size: 13 residues. This chain's CDR3 is CSARRGGGSEAFF. The CDR3 region has the DNA TGCAGTGCTAGACGGGGAGGGGGCTCTGAAGCTTTCTTT.

The chain employs TRBV7-6 and TRBJ2-5; the D gene is possibly TRBD2 (6 bases). This CDR3 contains 16 residues. V was cut by 4 bases and J by 4 bases, with 19 bases left in between. CDR1 and CDR2 (germline): SGHVS, FNYEAQ. In DNA, the CDR3 is TGTGCCAGCAGCTCCTGGCCGGGGCAGGGACTAGAGACCCAGTACTTC. Its translation: CASSSWPGQGLETQYF.

The sample holds many counts of this clonotype. The chain combines TRBV18 with TRBJ1-5; 7 bases are shared with TRBD1. The CDR3 has 16 amino acids. Germline V lookup: CDR1 KGHSH, CDR2 LQKENI. Losses at the gene ends were 5 bases for V and 0 bases for J; bases not matched to a gene: 7. CDR3 residues: CASSERGQRSNQPQHF. CDR3 in DNA: TGTGCCAGCTCAGAAAGGGGACAGCGTAGCAATCAGCCCCAGCATTTT.

This clonotype came up once. The genes are TRBV2 and TRBJ2-5; D is ambiguous. Germline V gives CDR1 SNHLY, CDR2 FYNNEI. The CDR3 runs 13 residues. V dropped 4 bases and J dropped 6 bases, with 12 bases sitting between them. The CDR3 protein is CASSVGMGKTQYF. The CDR3 DNA reads as TGTGCCAGCAGTGTAGGGATGGGCAAGACCCAGTACTTC.